A selection of T cell receptor beta chains follows, all from one sample in a study of cytomegalovirus exposure and HLA in healthy donors. Only in-frame clones appear in the TCRdb table, and some are missing; sequencing was by immunoSEQ multiplex PCR. The profile shows some 140,000 clones, approximately 74% of them singletons. The source material was PBMCs. The receptor set was obtained from a man aged 25 to 40 in good health and CMV-seronegative. Each CDR3 is given without its conserved first and last residue.

CDR3 length	V gene	J gene	CDR3 protein
11	TRBV5-1	TRBJ2-7	ASSLGEIYEQY
11	TRBV7-6	TRBJ2-7	ASSWDSSYEQY
12	TRBV5-5	TRBJ1-5	ASSPGPSNQPQH
12	TRBV19	TRBJ2-5	ASSIAGGGETQY
11	TRBV9	TRBJ2-7	ASSVGLAGEQY
12	TRBV6-1	TRBJ2-1	ASILRGEANEQF
15	TRBV7-2	TRBJ1-1	ASSLPPYRADTPEAF
10	TRBV5-5	TRBJ1-1	ASSFGTAEAF
11	TRBV7-8	TRBJ1-1	ASSLGRRTEAF
13	TRBV27	TRBJ2-7	ASSPRQGMGYEQY
13	TRBV19	TRBJ2-7	ASAPWDRGSYEQY
13	TRBV7-3	TRBJ2-2	ASSFLPSRTGELF
13	TRBV18	TRBJ2-2	ASSLDRVSTGELF
12	TRBV5-1	TRBJ2-5	ASYRGGEQETQY
13	TRBV4-3	TRBJ2-7	ASSQEGRPIYEQY
10	TRBV7-9	TRBJ1-2	SSSLGRTVFT
14	TRBV6-5	TRBJ1-1	ASSYRCAVRCTEAF
14	TRBV11-2	TRBJ2-7	ASSLVSYGTGGEQY
13	TRBV5-4	TRBJ2-7	ASSLYGGVSYEQY
14	TRBV18	TRBJ2-3	ASSPGLAGGTDTQY
14	TRBV5-4	TRBJ1-6	ASSLGPQDNLRPLN
11	TRBV4-2	TRBJ1-5	ASSLGQGQPQH
11	TRBV7-6	TRBJ2-1	ASSLEPGNEQF
14	TRBV7-6	TRBJ2-6	ASSSSQGSGANVLT
14	TRBV4-3	TRBJ2-2	ASSQDGQPNTGELF